Below, 14 T cell receptor beta chains from the same sample are listed, as sequenced in a study of OX40 agonist ivuxolimab in advanced cancers. Clones were sequenced by immunoSEQ multiplex PCR, and TCRdb holds only the in-frame ones, with some missing. The table has about 120,000 clones, 75% to 90% seen once; the top ten hold 0.55%. The source material was CD4+ or CD8+ T cells sorted from blood, sampled in a trial of the OX40 agonist ivuxolimab. These receptors were obtained from an adult with an advanced solid tumor such as melanoma, head and neck, liver or kidney cancer.

The chain uses TRBV29-1 and TRBJ1-1; tentatively, D is TRBD1 (5 bases). Germline V gene sequence: CDR1 SQVTM, CDR2 ANQGSEA. Trimming cost V 4 bases and J 2 bases, with 11 bases left between them. This CDR3 has 13 amino acids. CDR3 protein: CSVGRDLNTEAFF. CDR3 coding DNA: TGCAGCGTTGGAAGGGACCTCAACACTGAAGCTTTCTTT.

This clone was observed a few times. The chain is built from TRBV18 and TRBJ2-7; TRBD1 matches at 7 bases. The CDR3 covers 14 residues. Germline CDR1 is KGHSH and CDR2 is LQKENI. With 3 bases clipped from V and 2 bases from J, the junction kept 4 bases outside the gene matches. DNA of the CDR3: TGTGCCAGCTCACCTGGGACAGTAACCTACGAGCAGTACTTC. This translates into CASSPGTVTYEQYF.

The chain carries TRBV28 and TRBJ2-5; no clear D. The J call may be in error: the DNA end matches TRBJ2-7 better. The CDR3 totals 12 residues. Germline V gives CDR1 MDHEN, CDR2 SYDVKM. In DNA, the CDR3 is TGTGCCAGCATCAGTTTTTCCTACGAGCAGTACTTC. It encodes CASISFSYEQYF.

The V call is TRBV7-9, the J call TRBJ2-1; possibly TRBD1 for D (8 bases). In germline, CDR1 is SEHNR, CDR2 FQNEAQ (reference sequence). This CDR3 spans 15 amino acids. Trimming removed 1 base from V and 8 bases from J, with 15 bases in between. The CDR3, as DNA: TGTGCCAGCAGCTTAGGGACAGGGACTATTGATGAGCAGTTCTTC. Translation: CASSLGTGTIDEQFF.

The rearrangement joins TRBV4-1 to TRBJ2-2; 7 bases line up with TRBD2. The germline CDR1 and CDR2 sequences are MGHRA and YSYEKL. Trimming removed 4 bases from V and 3 bases from J; junction bases left unmatched: 14. This CDR3 has 18 amino acids. CDR3 DNA: TGCGCCAGCAGCCTAGGCTCGGCAGGGAGGGTTGACACCGGGGAGCTGTTTTTT. Translation: CASSLGSAGRVDTGELFF.

The genes are TRBV19 and TRBJ2-1; 9 positions agree with TRBD2. V gave up 6 bases and J gave up 1 base; unmatched junction bases: 7. CDR1 is LNHDA, CDR2 SQIVND, per germline (reference sequence). The CDR3 sequence is 16 residues long. CDR3 region: CASRESGGISYNEQFF. In DNA, the CDR3 is TGTGCCAGTAGGGAGAGCGGGGGGATATCCTACAATGAGCAGTTCTTC.

The rearrangement joins TRBV7-2 to TRBJ1-2, with 7 bases that match TRBD1. Germline V gene lookup returns CDR1 SGHTA and CDR2 FQGNSA. After removal of 2 bases from V and 3 bases from J, the junction contained 9 bases not matched to a gene. The CDR3 consists of 16 residues. This CDR3 is CASSLSANRGDYGYTF. The DNA for the CDR3 is TGTGCCAGCAGCTTATCTGCTAACAGGGGAGACTATGGCTACACCTTC.

In the case of this clone: Other DNA sequences in this specimen translate into the identical CDR3. The chain is built from TRBV6-6 and TRBJ1-6; D gene uncertain. There are 12 residues in the CDR3. CDR1 is MNHNY, CDR2 SVGAGI, per germline (reference sequence). Trimming removed 0 bases at V and 7 bases at J, with 1 base between. The chain's CDR3 is CASSYSNSPLHF. In DNA form, the CDR3 reads TGTGCCAGCAGTTACTCAAATTCACCCCTCCACTTT.

This rearrangement joins TRBV5-4 to TRBJ2-5; 7 nucleotides line up with TRBD2. The CDR3 sequence is 13 residues long. The ends lost 5 bases at V and 3 bases at J; junction bases unmatched: 4. CDR1 SGHNT and CDR2 YYREEE come from the germline V gene (reference sequence). CDR3 bases: TGTGCCAGCAGGGACGGGACTAAAGAGACCCAGTACTTC. Amino acid sequence: CASRDGTKETQYF.

The chain combines TRBV6-5 with TRBJ1-2; D perhaps matches TRBD1 (5 bases). The ends were cut back, 0 bases at V and 4 bases at J, with 12 bases in the middle. Per the germline V gene, CDR1 is MNHEY and CDR2 is SVGAGI. This CDR3 comprises 15 residues. CDR3 protein: CASSYSWDQSYGYTF. CDR3 nucleotide sequence: TGTGCCAGCAGTTACTCCTGGGACCAATCCTATGGCTACACCTTC.

V is TRBV18 and J is TRBJ2-2, with D tentatively TRBD2 (6 bases). The CDR3 sequence is 16 residues long. Trimming removed 3 bases at V and 0 bases at J, with 11 bases between. Germline V gene sequence: CDR1 KGHSH, CDR2 LQKENI. As DNA, the CDR3 is TGTGCCAGCTCACCGCGGAGGGGCCCGAACACCGGGGAGCTGTTTTTT. Its protein is CASSPRRGPNTGELFF.

V and J are TRBV5-1 and TRBJ2-3; D remains ambiguous. CDR1 SGHRS and CDR2 YFSETQ come from the germline V gene. This CDR3 comprises 12 residues. The V end lost 4 bases, the J end lost 2 bases, and 5 bases lay between the germline ends. CDR3 sequence: CASSAPTDTQYF. In DNA form, the CDR3 reads TGCGCCAGCAGCGCGCCCACAGATACGCAGTATTTT.

This clone was seen more than once but under ten times. The chain uses TRBV19 and TRBJ1-1; D gene unclear. The ends were cut back, 6 bases at V and 3 bases at J, with 11 bases in the middle. The CDR3 spans 13 residues. Germline V gene lookup returns CDR1 LNHDA and CDR2 SQIVND (reference sequence). Here the CDR3 DNA reads TGTGCCAGTAGGTTCTCAGGTGACACTGAAGCTTTCTTT. This gives the protein CASRFSGDTEAFF. Together with reference TRBV19 and TRBJ1-1, the CDR3 gives the full variable domain: DGGITQSPKYLFRKEGQNVTLSCEQNLNHDAMYWYRQDPGQGLRLIYYSQIVNDFQKGDIAEGYSVSREKKESFPLTVTSAQKNPTAFYLCASRFSGDTEAFFGQGTRLTVV.

The chain uses TRBV7-6 and TRBJ2-7, with unresolved D. The V gene lost 1 base and the J gene lost 1 base, with 11 bases spanning the gap. CDR3 length: 15 amino acids. Germline V gene sequence: CDR1 SGHVS, CDR2 FNYEAQ. CDR3 amino acids: CASSLGPYESYEQYF. CDR3 DNA: TGTGCCAGCAGCTTAGGTCCTTATGAGTCCTACGAGCAGTACTTC.